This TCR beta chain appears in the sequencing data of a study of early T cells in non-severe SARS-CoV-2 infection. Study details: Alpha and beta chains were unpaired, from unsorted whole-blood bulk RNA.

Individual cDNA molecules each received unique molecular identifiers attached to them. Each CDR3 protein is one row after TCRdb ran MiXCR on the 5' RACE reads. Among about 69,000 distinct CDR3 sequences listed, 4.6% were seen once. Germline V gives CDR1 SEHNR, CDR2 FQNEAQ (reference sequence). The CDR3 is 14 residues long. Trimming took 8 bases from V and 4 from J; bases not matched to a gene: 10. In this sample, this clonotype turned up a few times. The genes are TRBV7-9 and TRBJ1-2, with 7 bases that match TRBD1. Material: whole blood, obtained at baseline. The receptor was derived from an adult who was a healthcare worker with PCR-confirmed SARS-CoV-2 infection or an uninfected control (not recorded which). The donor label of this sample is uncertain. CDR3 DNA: TGTGCCAGCTCTCCCGGGGGACAGCCCTATGGCTACACCTTC. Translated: CASSPGGQPYGYTF. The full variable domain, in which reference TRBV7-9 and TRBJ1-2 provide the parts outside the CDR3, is DTGVSQNPRHKITKRGQNVTFRCDPISEHNRLYWYRQTLGQGPEFLTYFQNEAQLEKSRLLSDRFSAERPKGSFSTLEIQRTEQGDSAMYLCASSPGGQPYGYTFGSGTRLTVV.